These 4 T cell receptor beta chains came from one sample sequenced in a study of patients and donors after allogeneic stem cell transplantation. In TCRdb, the RT-PCR reads were re-called with MiXCR into one record per CDR3 protein. The sample shows about 960,000 distinct CDR3 sequences, more than 15% of them seen only once. Sequenced material: blood, either unsorted or a sorted T cell fraction (not recorded which). All receptors derive from a human donor who was either an allogeneic HSCT recipient or a stem cell or donor lymphocyte infusion donor (not recorded which). It is not recorded whose cells these are; they may come from a transplant donor.

This clonotype was picked up a small number of times. The rearrangement joins TRBV3-1 to TRBJ1-5; D ambiguous. This CDR3 contains 16 residues. CDR1 is LGHDT and CDR2 is YNNKEL in the germline V gene (reference sequence). The V end lost 0 bases, the J end lost 4 bases, and 13 bases lay between the germline ends. This CDR3 reads CASSQDRRLPNQPQHF. CDR3 DNA: TGTGCCAGCAGCCAAGATCGGCGTCTCCCAAATCAGCCCCAGCATTTT.

The genes are TRBV24-1 and TRBJ2-5; 14 bases align to TRBD2. The CDR3 is 17 residues long. The germline gives CDR1 KGHDR, CDR2 SFDVKD. The ends lost 5 bases at V and 2 bases at J; junction bases unmatched: 6. This chain's CDR3 is CATSGTSGGILQETQYF. The CDR3 nucleotides read TGTGCCACCAGTGGGACTAGCGGGGGGATACTTCAAGAGACCCAGTACTTC.

This clonotype was detected a few times. The conserved phenylalanine or tryptophan is not found at the CDR3 terminus, so this likely reflects a read error. No DNA is shown, since the ends of the CDR3 on it are uncertain; the CDR3 is the one TCRdb lists. The chain joins TRBV30 to TRBJ1-6; the D call of TRBD1 is as the table states it, not checked on the DNA. CDR1 GTSNPN and CDR2 SVGIG come from the germline V gene (reference sequence). 10 amino acids form the CDR3, both terminal residues included. The CDR3 reads CAWSVRGELI.

V is TRBV5-1 and J is TRBJ2-5; 7 nucleotides align to TRBD2. The CDR3 runs to 15 residues. CDR1 and CDR2 from the germline V gene are SGHRS and YFSETQ. J was trimmed by 5 bases and V by 7 bases; bases with no gene match: 14. In nucleotides, the CDR3 is TGCGCCAGCGGACGCGGGGGAGTCGGTGAGGAGACCCAGTACTTC. This translates into CASGRGGVGEETQYF.